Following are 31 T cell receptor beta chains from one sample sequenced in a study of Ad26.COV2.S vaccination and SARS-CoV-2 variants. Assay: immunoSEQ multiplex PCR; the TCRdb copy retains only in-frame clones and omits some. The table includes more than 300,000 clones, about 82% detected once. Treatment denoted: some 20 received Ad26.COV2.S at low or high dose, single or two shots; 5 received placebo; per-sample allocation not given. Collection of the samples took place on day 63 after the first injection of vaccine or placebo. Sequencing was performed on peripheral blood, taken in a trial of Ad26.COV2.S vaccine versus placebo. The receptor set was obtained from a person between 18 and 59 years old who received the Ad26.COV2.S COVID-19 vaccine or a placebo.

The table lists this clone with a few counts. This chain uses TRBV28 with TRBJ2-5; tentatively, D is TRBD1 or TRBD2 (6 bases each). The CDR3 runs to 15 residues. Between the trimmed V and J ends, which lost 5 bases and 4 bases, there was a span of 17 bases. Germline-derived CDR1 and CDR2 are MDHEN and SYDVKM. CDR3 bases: TGTGCCAGCAGTCCTAACGGGGGACAATTAGAGACCCAGTACTTC. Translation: CASSPNGGQLETQYF. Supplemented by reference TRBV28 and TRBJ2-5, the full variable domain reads DVKVTQSSRYLVKRTGEKVFLECVQDMDHENMFWYRQDPGLGLRLIYFSYDVKMKEKGDIPEGYSVSREKKERFSLILESASTNQTSMYLCASSPNGGQLETQYFGPGTRLLVL.

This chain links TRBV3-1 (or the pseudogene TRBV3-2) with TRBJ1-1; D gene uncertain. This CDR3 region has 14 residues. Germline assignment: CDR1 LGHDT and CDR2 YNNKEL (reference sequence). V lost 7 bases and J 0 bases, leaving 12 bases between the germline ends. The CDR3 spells CASTRETMNTEAFF. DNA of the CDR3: TGTGCCAGCACTCGAGAGACCATGAACACTGAAGCTTTCTTT.

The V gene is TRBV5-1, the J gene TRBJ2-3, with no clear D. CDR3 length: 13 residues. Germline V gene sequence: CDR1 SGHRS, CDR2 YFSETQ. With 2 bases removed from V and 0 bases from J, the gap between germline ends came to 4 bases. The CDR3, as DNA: TGCGCCAGCAGCTTCTGGAGCACAGATACGCAGTATTTT. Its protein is CASSFWSTDTQYF.

The CDR3, as DNA: TGTGCCAGCAGTGAGGCAGGGGGCTCCTACGAGCAGTACTTC. Amino acid sequence: CASSEAGGSYEQYF. J is TRBJ2-7 and V is TRBV25-1; 7 nucleotides agree with TRBD1. The CDR3 sequence is 14 residues long. From germline, CDR1 is MGHDK and CDR2 SYGVNS. The V and J ends lost 3 bases and 0 bases, in that order; junction bases with no gene match: 2.

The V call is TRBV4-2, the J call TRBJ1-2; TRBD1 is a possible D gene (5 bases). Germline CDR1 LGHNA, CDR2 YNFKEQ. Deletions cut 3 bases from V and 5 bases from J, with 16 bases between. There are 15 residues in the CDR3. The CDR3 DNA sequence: TGTGCCAGCAGCCAGGAAGGGGACCGATTGTATGGCTACACCTTC. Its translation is CASSQEGDRLYGYTF.

The CDR3 sequence is CASRITGGLGYTF. CDR3 bases: TGTGCCAGCAGGATTACAGGGGGACTAGGCTACACCTTC. The V gene is TRBV27, the J gene TRBJ1-2, with 8 bases matching TRBD1. Unmatched junction bases numbered 8, after V lost 6 bases and J lost 8 bases. CDR1 and CDR2 (germline): MNHEY, SMNVEV (reference sequence). The CDR3 has 13 amino acids.

DNA for the CDR3: TGTGCAAGTCGCTTTATAATGTCAGTTAGCAACACTGAAGCTTTCTTT. It specifies CASRFIMSVSNTEAFF. The chain recombines TRBV12-2 with TRBJ1-1. TRBV12-2 is a known pseudogene. There are 16 residues in the CDR3.

The CDR3 loop reads CATSVFKSDEQFF. CDR3 DNA sequence: TGTGCCACCAGTGTATTTAAGAGCGATGAGCAGTTCTTC. The rearrangement uses TRBV24-1 and TRBJ2-1; D is uncertain. CDR1 and CDR2 from the germline V gene are KGHDR and SFDVKD. The CDR3 is 13 amino acids. V lost 5 bases to trimming and J lost 8 bases, with 12 bases between them.

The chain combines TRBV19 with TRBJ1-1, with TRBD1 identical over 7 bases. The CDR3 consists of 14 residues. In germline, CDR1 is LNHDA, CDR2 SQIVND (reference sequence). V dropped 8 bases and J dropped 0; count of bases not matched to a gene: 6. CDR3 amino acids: CASRLTGVNTEAFF. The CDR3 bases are TGTGCCAGTCGGCTAACAGGGGTGAACACTGAAGCTTTCTTT. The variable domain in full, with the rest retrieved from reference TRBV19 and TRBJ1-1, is DGGITQSPKYLFRKEGQNVTLSCEQNLNHDAMYWYRQDPGQGLRLIYYSQIVNDFQKGDIAEGYSVSREKKESFPLTVTSAQKNPTAFYLCASRLTGVNTEAFFGQGTRLTVV.

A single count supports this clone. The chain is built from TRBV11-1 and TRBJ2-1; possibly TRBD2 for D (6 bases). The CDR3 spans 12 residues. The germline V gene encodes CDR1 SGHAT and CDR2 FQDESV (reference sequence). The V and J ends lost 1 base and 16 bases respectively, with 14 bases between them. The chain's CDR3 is CASSLDRGKLFF. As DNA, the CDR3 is TGTGCCAGCAGCTTAGACCGGGGGAAACTTTTCTTC.

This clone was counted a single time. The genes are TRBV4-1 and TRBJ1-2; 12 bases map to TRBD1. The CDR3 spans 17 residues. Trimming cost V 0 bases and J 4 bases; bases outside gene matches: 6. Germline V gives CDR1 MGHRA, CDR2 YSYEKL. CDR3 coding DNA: TGCGCCAGCAGCCAAGACCGGGACAGGGGGCCGAGCTATGGCTACACCTTC. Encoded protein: CASSQDRDRGPSYGYTF.

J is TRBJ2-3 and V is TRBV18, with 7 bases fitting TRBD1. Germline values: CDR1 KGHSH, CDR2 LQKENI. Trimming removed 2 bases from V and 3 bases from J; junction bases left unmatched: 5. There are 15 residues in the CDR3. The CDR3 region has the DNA TGTGCCAGCTCACCAAACAGGGGCCGGACAGATACGCAGTATTTT. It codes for CASSPNRGRTDTQYF.

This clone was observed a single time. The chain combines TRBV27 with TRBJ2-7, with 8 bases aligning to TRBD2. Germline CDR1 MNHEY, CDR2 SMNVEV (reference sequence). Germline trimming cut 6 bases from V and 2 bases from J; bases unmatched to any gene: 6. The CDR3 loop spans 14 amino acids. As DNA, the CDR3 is TGTGCCAGCAGCCTCGCGGGGGGCCCCTACGAGCAGTACTTC. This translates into CASSLAGGPYEQYF.

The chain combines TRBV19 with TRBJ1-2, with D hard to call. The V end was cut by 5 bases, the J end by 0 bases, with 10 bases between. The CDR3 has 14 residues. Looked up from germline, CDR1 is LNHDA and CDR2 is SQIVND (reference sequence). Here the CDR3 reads CASSLRPANYGYTF. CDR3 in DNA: TGTGCCAGTAGTCTCAGGCCAGCTAACTATGGCTACACCTTC.

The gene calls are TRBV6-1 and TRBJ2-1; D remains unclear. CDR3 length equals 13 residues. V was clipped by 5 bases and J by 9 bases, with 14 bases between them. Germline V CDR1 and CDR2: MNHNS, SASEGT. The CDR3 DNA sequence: TGTGCCAGCAGTCCCTCTACCGGCGGTGAGCAGTTCTTC. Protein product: CASSPSTGGEQFF.

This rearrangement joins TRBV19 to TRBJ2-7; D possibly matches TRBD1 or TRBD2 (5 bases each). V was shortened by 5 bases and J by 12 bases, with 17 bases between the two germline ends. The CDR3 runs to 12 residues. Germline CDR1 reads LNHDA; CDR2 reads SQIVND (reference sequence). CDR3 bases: TGTGCCAGTAGTCCGGGACGATCGACGTTGTACTTC. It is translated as CASSPGRSTLYF.

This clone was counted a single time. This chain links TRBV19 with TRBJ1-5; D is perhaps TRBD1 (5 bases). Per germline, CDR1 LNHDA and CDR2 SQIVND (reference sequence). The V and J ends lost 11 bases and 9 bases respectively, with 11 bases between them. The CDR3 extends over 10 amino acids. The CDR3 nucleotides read TGTGCCGCCGGGGGGGGGCCCCAGCATTTT. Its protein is CAAGGGPQHF.

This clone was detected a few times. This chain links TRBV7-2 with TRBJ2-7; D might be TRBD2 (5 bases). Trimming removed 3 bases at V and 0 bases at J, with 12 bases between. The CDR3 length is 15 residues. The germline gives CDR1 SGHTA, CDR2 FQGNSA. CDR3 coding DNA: TGTGCCAGCAGCTTCGGCGGGTCTAGCTCCTACGAGCAGTACTTC. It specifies CASSFGGSSSYEQYF.

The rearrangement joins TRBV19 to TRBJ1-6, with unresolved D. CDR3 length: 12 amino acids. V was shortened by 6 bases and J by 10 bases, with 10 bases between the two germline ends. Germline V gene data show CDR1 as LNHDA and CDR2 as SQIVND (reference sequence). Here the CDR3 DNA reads TGTGCCAGTAGCATGCTTGGGTCACCCCTCCACTTT. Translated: CASSMLGSPLHF.

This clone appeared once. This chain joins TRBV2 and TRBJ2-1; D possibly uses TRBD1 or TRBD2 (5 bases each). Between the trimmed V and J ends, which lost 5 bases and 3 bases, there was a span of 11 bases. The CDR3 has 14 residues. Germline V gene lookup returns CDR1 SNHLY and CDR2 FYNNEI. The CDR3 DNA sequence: TGTGCCAGCAGTTGGGGGACCCGCTACAATGAGCAGTTCTTC. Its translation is CASSWGTRYNEQFF.

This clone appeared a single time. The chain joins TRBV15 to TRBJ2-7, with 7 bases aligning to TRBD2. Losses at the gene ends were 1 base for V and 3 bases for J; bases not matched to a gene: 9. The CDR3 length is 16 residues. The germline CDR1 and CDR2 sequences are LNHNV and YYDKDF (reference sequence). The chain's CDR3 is CATSRGGGGGVYEQYF. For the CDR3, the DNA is TGTGCCACCAGCAGAGGTGGGGGGGGAGGTGTCTACGAGCAGTACTTC.

The CDR3 protein is CASSATGTVSLKLFF. The CDR3 DNA is TGTGCCAGCAGTGCAACCGGGACAGTCAGCCTTAAACTGTTTTTT. The chain employs TRBV2 and TRBJ1-4; 7 positions agree with TRBD1. This CDR3 is 15 amino acids long. The ends lost 4 bases at V and 11 bases at J; junction bases unmatched: 13. Per germline, CDR1 SNHLY and CDR2 FYNNEI.

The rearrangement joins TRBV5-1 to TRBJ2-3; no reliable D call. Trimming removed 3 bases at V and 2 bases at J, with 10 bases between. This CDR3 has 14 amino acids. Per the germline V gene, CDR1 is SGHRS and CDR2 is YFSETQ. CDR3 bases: TGCGCCAGCAGCTCACGGGTTAACACAGATACGCAGTATTTT. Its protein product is CASSSRVNTDTQYF.

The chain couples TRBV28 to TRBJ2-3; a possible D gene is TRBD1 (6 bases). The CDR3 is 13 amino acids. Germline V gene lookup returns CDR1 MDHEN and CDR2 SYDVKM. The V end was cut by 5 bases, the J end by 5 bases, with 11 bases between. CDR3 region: CASSGGGRDTQYF. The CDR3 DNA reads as TGTGCCAGCAGTGGGGGCGGACGAGATACGCAGTATTTT. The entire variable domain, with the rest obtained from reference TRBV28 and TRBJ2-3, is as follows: DVKVTQSSRYLVKRTGEKVFLECVQDMDHENMFWYRQDPGLGLRLIYFSYDVKMKEKGDIPEGYSVSREKKERFSLILESASTNQTSMYLCASSGGGRDTQYFGPGTRLTVL.

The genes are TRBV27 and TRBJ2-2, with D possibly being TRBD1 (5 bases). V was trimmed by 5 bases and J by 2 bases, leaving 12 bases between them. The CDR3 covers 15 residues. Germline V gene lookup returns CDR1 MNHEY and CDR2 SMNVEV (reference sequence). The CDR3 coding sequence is TGTGCCAGCAGTACCCGGACAACAAACACCGGGGAGCTGTTTTTT. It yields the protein CASSTRTTNTGELFF.

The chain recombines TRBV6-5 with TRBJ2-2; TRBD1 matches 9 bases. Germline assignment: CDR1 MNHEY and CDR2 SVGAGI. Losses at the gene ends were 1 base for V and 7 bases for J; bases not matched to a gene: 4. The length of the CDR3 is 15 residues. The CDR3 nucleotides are TGTGCCAGCAGTTACTGGACAGGGGTGATCGGGGAGCTGTTTTTT. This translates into CASSYWTGVIGELFF.

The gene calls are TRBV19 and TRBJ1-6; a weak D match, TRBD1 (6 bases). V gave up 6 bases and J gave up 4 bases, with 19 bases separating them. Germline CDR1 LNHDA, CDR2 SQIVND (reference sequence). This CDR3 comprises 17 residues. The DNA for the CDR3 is TGTGCCAGTAGCGCCAAACGAGGGGGGCAGTATAATTCACCCCTCCACTTT. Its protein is CASSAKRGGQYNSPLHF. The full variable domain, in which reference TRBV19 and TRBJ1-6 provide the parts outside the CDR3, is DGGITQSPKYLFRKEGQNVTLSCEQNLNHDAMYWYRQDPGQGLRLIYYSQIVNDFQKGDIAEGYSVSREKKESFPLTVTSAQKNPTAFYLCASSAKRGGQYNSPLHFGNGTRLTVT.

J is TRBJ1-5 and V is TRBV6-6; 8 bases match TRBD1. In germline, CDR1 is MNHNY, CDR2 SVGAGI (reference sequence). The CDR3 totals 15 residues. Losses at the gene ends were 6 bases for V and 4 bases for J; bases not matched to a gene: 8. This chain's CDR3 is CASRPTGGQNQPQHF. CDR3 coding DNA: TGTGCCAGCAGACCTACAGGGGGTCAGAATCAGCCCCAGCATTTT.

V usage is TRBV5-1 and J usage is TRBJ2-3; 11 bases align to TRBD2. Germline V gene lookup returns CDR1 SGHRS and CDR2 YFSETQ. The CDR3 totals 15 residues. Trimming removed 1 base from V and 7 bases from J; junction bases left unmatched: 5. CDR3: CASSLSSGGWNTQYF. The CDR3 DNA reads TGCGCCAGCAGCTTGTCTAGCGGGGGGTGGAATACGCAGTATTTT.

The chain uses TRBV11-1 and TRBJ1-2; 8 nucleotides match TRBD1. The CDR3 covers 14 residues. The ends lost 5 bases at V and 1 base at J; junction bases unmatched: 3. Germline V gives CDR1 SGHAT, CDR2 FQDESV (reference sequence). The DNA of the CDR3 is TGTGCCAGCAGCCATGACAGGGGTAACTATGGCTACACCTTC. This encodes CASSHDRGNYGYTF.

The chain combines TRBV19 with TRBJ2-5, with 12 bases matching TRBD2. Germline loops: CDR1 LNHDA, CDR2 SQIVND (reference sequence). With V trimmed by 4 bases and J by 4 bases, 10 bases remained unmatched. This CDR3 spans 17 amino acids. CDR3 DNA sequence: TGTGCCAGTAGTAGTAGGCGGGCTAGCGGGGGGGTAGAGACCCAGTACTTC. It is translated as CASSSRRASGGVETQYF.